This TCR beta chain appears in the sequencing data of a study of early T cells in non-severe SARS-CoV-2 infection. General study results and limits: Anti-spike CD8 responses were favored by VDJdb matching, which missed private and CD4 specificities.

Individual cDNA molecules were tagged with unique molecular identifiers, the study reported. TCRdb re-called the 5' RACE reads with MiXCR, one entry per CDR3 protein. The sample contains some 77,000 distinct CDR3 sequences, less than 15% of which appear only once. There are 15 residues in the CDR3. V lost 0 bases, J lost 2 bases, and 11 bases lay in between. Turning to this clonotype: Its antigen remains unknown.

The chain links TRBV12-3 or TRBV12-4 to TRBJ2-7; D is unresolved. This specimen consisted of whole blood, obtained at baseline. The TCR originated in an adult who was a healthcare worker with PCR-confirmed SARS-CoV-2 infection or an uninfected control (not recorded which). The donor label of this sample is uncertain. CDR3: CASSLARWYPYEQYF. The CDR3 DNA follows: TGTGCCAGCAGTTTAGCGCGATGGTATCCCTACGAGCAGTACTTC.